A single sample gave rise to the 18 T cell receptor beta chains below, sequenced in a study of cytomegalovirus exposure and HLA in healthy donors. The PCR was carried out with 60 Vbeta primers and 13 Jbeta primers. Profiling relied on immunoSEQ multiplex PCR, and the TCRdb table lists in-frame clones only, not all of them. The repertoire holds about 120,000 clones, about 73% seen once, with approximately 1.2% in the top ten. The sequencing input was PBMCs. The receptor set was obtained from a woman aged 30 to 39 in good health and CMV-seronegative.

The rearrangement joins TRBV18 to TRBJ2-7, with no clear D. The length of the CDR3 is 14 residues. Per the germline V gene, CDR1 is KGHSH and CDR2 is LQKENI. V was trimmed by 3 bases and J by 2 bases, leaving 11 bases between them. CDR3 loop: CASSPAQGAYEQYF. CDR3 DNA: TGTGCCAGCTCACCGGCCCAAGGAGCCTACGAGCAGTACTTC.

This clone was recorded once. This sequence joins TRBV30 and TRBJ1-2; D uncertain. The V and J ends lost 1 base and 8 bases respectively, with 17 bases between them. The germline V gene has CDR1 GTSNPN and CDR2 SVGIG (reference sequence). This CDR3 has 14 amino acids. The CDR3 sequence: CAWSDMGRTNGYTF. CDR3 bases: TGTGCCTGGAGTGACATGGGCAGAACAAACGGCTACACCTTC.

The rearrangement uses TRBV5-1 and TRBJ2-7; D call uncertain. The V gene's germline CDR1 is SGHRS and CDR2 YFSETQ. The V end lost 1 base, the J end lost 3 bases, and 8 bases lay between the germline ends. There are 13 residues in the CDR3. CDR3: CASSLLLDYEQYF. The DNA for the CDR3 is TGCGCCAGCAGCTTGTTACTTGACTACGAGCAGTACTTC.

The chain has TRBV6-5 and TRBJ1-2; the match to TRBD1 covers 10 bases. From germline, CDR1 is MNHEY and CDR2 SVGAGI. The trim removed 1 base at V and 3 bases at J, leaving 5 bases unmatched. The CDR3 extends over 16 amino acids. As DNA, the CDR3 is TGTGCCAGCAGTTACTTGGGACAGGGGTTTCACTATGGCTACACCTTC. This gives the protein CASSYLGQGFHYGYTF.

The rearrangement links TRBV6-6 to TRBJ1-2, with 7 bases matching TRBD1. The CDR3 has 14 amino acids. V gave up 5 bases and J gave up 5 bases; unmatched junction bases: 8. Germline CDR1 is MNHNY and CDR2 is SVGAGI (reference sequence). The CDR3 coding sequence is TGTGCCAGCAGTAACCGGACAGGTGGATATGGCTACACCTTC. Protein sequence: CASSNRTGGYGYTF.

The gene calls are TRBV4-2 and TRBJ2-7, with 10 bases identical to TRBD1. Germline CDR1 LGHNA, CDR2 YNFKEQ. The CDR3 covers 17 residues. The V gene end was trimmed by 3 bases and the J gene end by 5 bases; junction bases not matched to a gene: 13. CDR3 nucleotide sequence: TGTGCCAGCAGCCACGCCAGAGGACAGGGGGTACTTGACGAGCAGTACTTC. As protein: CASSHARGQGVLDEQYF.

V usage is TRBV4-2 and J usage is TRBJ2-5; D gene unclear. The germline CDR1 and CDR2 sequences are LGHNA and YNFKEQ. V gave up 2 bases and J gave up 4 bases, with 8 bases separating them. The CDR3 spans 13 residues. DNA of the CDR3: TGTGCCAGCAGCCAATATCGCGGAGAGACCCAGTACTTC. Its protein product is CASSQYRGETQYF.

The chain employs TRBV6-1 and TRBJ2-3; TRBD1 matches at 10 bases. The CDR3 has 15 amino acids. Germline CDR1 reads MNHNS; CDR2 reads SASEGT. V dropped 0 bases and J dropped 4; count of bases not matched to a gene: 1. CDR3 amino acids: CASSEATGGADTQYF. In nucleotides, the CDR3 is TGTGCCAGCAGTGAAGCGACAGGGGGCGCAGATACGCAGTATTTT.

The J gene is TRBJ2-3, the V gene TRBV6-5, with a weak D call TRBD1 (6 bases). CDR3 length: 14 residues. From germline, CDR1 is MNHEY and CDR2 SVGAGI. Trimming cost V 5 bases and J 2 bases, with 11 bases left between them. The CDR3 here is CASSPDSSTDTQYF. The CDR3 DNA is TGTGCCAGCAGTCCGGACAGTTCCACAGATACGCAGTATTTT.

The V call is TRBV6-6, the J call TRBJ1-1; TRBD1 is a possible D gene (5 bases). The V end was cut by 5 bases, the J end by 5 bases, with 18 bases between. This CDR3 contains 15 residues. Per germline, CDR1 MNHNY and CDR2 SVGAGI (reference sequence). The CDR3 is CASSGGALRGTEAFF. The CDR3 DNA reads as TGTGCCAGCAGTGGAGGGGCCCTAAGGGGTACTGAAGCTTTCTTT.

The chain is built from TRBV7-8 and TRBJ2-2, with TRBD2 as a possible D gene (5 bases). The V end lost 4 bases, the J end lost 0 bases, and 12 bases lay between the germline ends. CDR1 and CDR2 from the germline V gene are SGHVS and FQNEAQ. This CDR3 has 16 amino acids. The CDR3 here is CASSSGLTSNTGELFF. Here the CDR3 DNA reads TGTGCCAGCAGCTCAGGACTCACTTCGAACACCGGGGAGCTGTTTTTT.

The chain couples TRBV7-9 to TRBJ1-4, with 11 bases lining up with TRBD1. This CDR3 is built from 15 residues. Germline-derived CDR1 and CDR2 are SEHNR and FQNEAQ (reference sequence). The V gene end was trimmed by 4 bases and the J gene end by 7 bases; junction bases not matched to a gene: 5. The DNA for the CDR3 is TGTGCCAGCAGCTATTGGACAGGGGGCAGTGAAAAACTGTTTTTT. Its translation: CASSYWTGGSEKLFF.

This sequence joins TRBV18 and TRBJ1-1; D remains ambiguous. Germline-derived CDR1 and CDR2 are KGHSH and LQKENI. This CDR3 is 14 amino acids long. V lost 3 bases and J lost 2, with 10 bases in between. The CDR3 sequence: CASSPWRANTEAFF. The CDR3 bases are TGTGCCAGCTCACCGTGGAGGGCAAACACTGAAGCTTTCTTT.

The J gene is TRBJ1-5, the V gene TRBV27, with 7 bases identical to TRBD1. The CDR3 runs to 14 residues. Germline CDR1 and CDR2: MNHEY and SMNVEV (reference sequence). Germline trimming cut 11 bases from V and 0 bases from J; bases unmatched to any gene: 7. CDR3 sequence reads: CAASGTVSNQPQHF. DNA for the CDR3: TGTGCCGCTTCCGGGACAGTTAGCAATCAGCCCCAGCATTTT.

The chain joins TRBV6-1 to TRBJ2-1; D perhaps matches TRBD2 (5 bases). This CDR3 has 15 amino acids. Per germline, CDR1 MNHNS and CDR2 SASEGT. The V gene lost 4 bases and the J gene lost 2 bases, with 12 bases spanning the gap. CDR3 nucleotide sequence: TGTGCCAGCAGTGCCCGGACTCCTGCCTACAATGAGCAGTTCTTC. As protein: CASSARTPAYNEQFF.

Remarks on this clone: At one end the junction does not follow the germline gene, possibly because of a read error. The rearrangement uses TRBV29-1 and TRBJ1-2; D remains ambiguous. In germline, CDR1 is SQVTM, CDR2 ANQGSEA. CDR3 size: 11 residues. Here the CDR3 reads CSVPSGGHLRF. The CDR3, as DNA: TGCAGCGTGCCCTCCGGTGGTCACCTTCGTTTC. The full variable domain, in which reference TRBV29-1 and TRBJ1-2 provide the parts outside the CDR3, is SAVISQKPSRDICQRGTSLTIQCQVDSQVTMMFWYRQQPGQSLTLIATANQGSEATYESGFVIDKFPISRPNLTFSTLTVSNMSPEDSSIYLCSVPSGGHLRFGSGTRLTVV.

The chain joins TRBV6-6 to TRBJ1-3; a possible D gene is TRBD1 (6 bases). V shed 5 bases and J shed 6 bases, with 8 bases lying between them. The CDR3 runs 12 residues. CDR1 is MNHNY and CDR2 is SVGAGI in the germline V gene (reference sequence). The CDR3 is CASSRGLNTIYF. The CDR3 coding sequence is TGTGCCAGCAGTAGGGGGTTAAACACCATATATTTT.

The chain links TRBV4-1 to TRBJ1-2, with 7 bases aligning to TRBD1. Trimming removed 2 bases from V and 4 bases from J; junction bases left unmatched: 7. The CDR3 has 15 amino acids. The germline V gene has CDR1 MGHRA and CDR2 YSYEKL. CDR3 sequence: CASSQPGQILYGYTF. CDR3 bases: TGCGCCAGCAGCCAACCGGGACAGATACTCTATGGCTACACCTTC.